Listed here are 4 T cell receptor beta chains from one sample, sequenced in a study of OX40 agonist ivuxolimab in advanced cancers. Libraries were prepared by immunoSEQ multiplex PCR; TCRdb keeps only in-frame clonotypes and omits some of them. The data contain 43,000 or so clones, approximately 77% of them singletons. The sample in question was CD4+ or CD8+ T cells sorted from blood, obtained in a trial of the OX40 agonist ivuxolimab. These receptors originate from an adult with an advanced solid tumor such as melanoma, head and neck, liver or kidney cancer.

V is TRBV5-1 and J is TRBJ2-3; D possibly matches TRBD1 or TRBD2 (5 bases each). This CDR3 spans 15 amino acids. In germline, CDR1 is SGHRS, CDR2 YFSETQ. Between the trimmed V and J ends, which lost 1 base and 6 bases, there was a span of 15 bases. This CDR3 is CASSLPGRLVDTQYF. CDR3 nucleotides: TGCGCCAGCAGCTTGCCGGGGCGGTTAGTCGATACGCAGTATTTT.

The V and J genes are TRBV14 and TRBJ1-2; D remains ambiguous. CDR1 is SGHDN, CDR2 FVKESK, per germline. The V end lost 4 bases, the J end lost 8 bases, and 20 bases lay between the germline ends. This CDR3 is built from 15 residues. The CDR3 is CASSLTNRALLGYTF. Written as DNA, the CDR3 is TGTGCCAGCAGCCTAACAAACCGGGCCCTATTGGGCTACACCTTC.

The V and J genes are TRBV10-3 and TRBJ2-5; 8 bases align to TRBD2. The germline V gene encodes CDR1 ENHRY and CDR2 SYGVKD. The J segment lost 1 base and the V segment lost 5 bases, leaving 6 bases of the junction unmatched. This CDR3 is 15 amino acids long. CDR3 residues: CAISPREGPQETQYF. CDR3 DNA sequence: TGTGCCATCAGTCCCCGGGAGGGGCCCCAAGAGACCCAGTACTTC.

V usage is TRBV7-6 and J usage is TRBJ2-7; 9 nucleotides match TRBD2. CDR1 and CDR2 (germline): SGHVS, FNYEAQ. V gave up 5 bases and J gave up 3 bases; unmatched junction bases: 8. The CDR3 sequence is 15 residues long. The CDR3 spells CASSLSDSGGYEQYF. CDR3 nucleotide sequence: TGTGCCAGCAGCCTCTCGGATAGCGGGGGCTACGAGCAGTACTTC.